This T cell receptor (beta chain) was sequenced in a study of a mutant IDH1 vaccine in newly diagnosed glioma. About the study: Treated patients, averaging around 40 years, were approximately 60% male and about 40% female. Pretreatment consisted of radiotherapy, temozolomide, or both, with most receiving both.

Here immunoSEQ multiplex PCR was the method, and the copy in TCRdb shows in-frame clones only, minus some. The sample lists 50,000 to 75,000 clones, more than 85% occurring once. The CDR3 totals 13 residues. V lost 5 bases to trimming and J lost 2 bases, with 10 bases between them. The V gene's germline CDR1 is MNHEY and CDR2 SVGAGI. Documented time point: baseline, week 1 (first vaccination visit). Treatment in this sample: pre-vaccination baseline after standard-of-care therapy. Patients carried new grade 3 or 4 IDH1-mutant astrocytomas lacking nuclear ATRX. The sample in question was PBMCs, obtained from a glioma patient treated with radiotherapy, temozolomide or both. The rearrangement links TRBV6-5 to TRBJ2-7, with unresolved D. The clonotype originates from a man aged 50 or older with glioma. CDR3 in amino acids: CASSPLGTYEQYF. Written as DNA, the CDR3 is TGTGCCAGCAGTCCCCTGGGGACCTACGAGCAGTACTTC.